The next 10 T cell receptor beta chains were all read from a single sample in a study of Ad26.COV2.S vaccination and SARS-CoV-2 variants. Clones were read by immunoSEQ multiplex PCR, and TCRdb kept only the in-frame ones, dropping some. The repertoire holds roughly 380,000 clones, with 92% as singletons. The input for sequencing was peripheral blood, taken after recovery from COVID-19. These receptor sequences come from a human donor who had recovered from COVID-19.

V usage is TRBV19 and J usage is TRBJ1-2, with D possibly being TRBD1 (5 bases). The CDR3 extends over 16 amino acids. Trimming removed 4 bases at V and 4 bases at J, with 19 bases between. Germline V lookup: CDR1 LNHDA, CDR2 SQIVND (reference sequence). The CDR3 is CASSSPPGGESYGYTF. CDR3 DNA sequence: TGTGCCAGTAGTAGCCCTCCCGGGGGAGAGTCCTATGGCTACACCTTC. The whole variable domain, filled in from reference TRBV19 and TRBJ1-2, reads DGGITQSPKYLFRKEGQNVTLSCEQNLNHDAMYWYRQDPGQGLRLIYYSQIVNDFQKGDIAEGYSVSREKKESFPLTVTSAQKNPTAFYLCASSSPPGGESYGYTFGSGTRLTVV.

This clone appeared once. V gene TRBV5-1 combines with J gene TRBJ2-7; D is uncertain. The CDR3 totals 15 residues. V was pared by 0 bases and J by 0 bases, with 10 bases between. Germline V gene data show CDR1 as SGHRS and CDR2 as YFSETQ. The CDR3 spells CASSLGQRSSYEQYF. In nucleotides, the CDR3 is TGCGCCAGCAGCTTGGGCCAGAGGAGCTCCTACGAGCAGTACTTC.

V usage is TRBV5-1 and J usage is TRBJ1-2; no definite D call. The V gene's germline CDR1 is SGHRS and CDR2 YFSETQ. Deletions cut 2 bases from V and 3 bases from J, with 5 bases between. The CDR3 is 12 residues long. The CDR3 here is CASSFRDYGYTF. CDR3 sequence (DNA): TGCGCCAGCAGCTTCCGGGACTATGGCTACACCTTC.

V usage is TRBV25-1 and J usage is TRBJ2-5, with D possibly matching TRBD2 (6 bases). The CDR3 consists of 16 residues. The germline V and J ends were trimmed by 2 bases and 0 bases, with 13 bases remaining between them. Germline assignment: CDR1 MGHDK and CDR2 SYGVNS. The CDR3 bases are TGTGCCAGCAGTGAAGACTGGGACTCATACCAAGAGACCCAGTACTTC. Translated: CASSEDWDSYQETQYF.

The chain couples TRBV13 to TRBJ2-2, with D tentatively TRBD2 (6 bases). Germline V CDR1 and CDR2: PRHDT, FYEKMQ (reference sequence). This CDR3 has 15 amino acids. The V end lost 5 bases, the J end lost 7 bases, and 17 bases lay between the germline ends. This CDR3 reads CASSPPAGSYGELFF. In nucleotides, the CDR3 is TGTGCCAGCAGCCCTCCTGCGGGGTCGTACGGGGAGCTGTTTTTT.

The J gene is TRBJ2-1, the V gene TRBV18, with D possibly matching TRBD2 (6 bases). This CDR3 is 15 amino acids long. The ends were cut back, 6 bases at V and 2 bases at J, with 14 bases in the middle. Germline CDR1 and CDR2: KGHSH and LQKENI. Written as DNA, the CDR3 is TGTGCCAGCTCTCTCACTAGGGAGGCCTACAATGAGCAGTTCTTC. Its protein is CASSLTREAYNEQFF.

The chain recombines TRBV4-1 with TRBJ1-6, with 7 bases lining up with TRBD1. The ends lost 0 bases at V and 1 base at J; junction bases unmatched: 3. The germline gives CDR1 MGHRA, CDR2 YSYEKL. The CDR3 contains 17 residues. The chain's CDR3 is CASSQENRGSYNSPLHF. For the CDR3, the DNA is TGCGCCAGCAGCCAAGAGAACAGGGGATCCTATAATTCACCCCTCCACTTT.

This chain joins TRBV29-1 and TRBJ1-2; D is undetermined. The CDR3 covers 14 residues. Looked up from germline, CDR1 is SQVTM and CDR2 is ANQGSEA. Trimming took 4 bases from V and 0 from J, leaving 12 bases between them. The CDR3 protein is CSVGTRAANYGYTF. As DNA, the CDR3 is TGCAGCGTTGGGACGCGCGCCGCTAACTATGGCTACACCTTC.

The table lists this clone with a count of one. The rearrangement uses TRBV18 and TRBJ2-5; 7 bases map to TRBD2. Unmatched junction bases numbered 4, after V lost 1 base and J lost 2 bases. CDR1 and CDR2 from the germline V gene are KGHSH and LQKENI. The CDR3 totals 15 residues. CDR3 sequence (DNA): TGTGCCAGCTCACCACGACTAGCTCGGCAAGAGACCCAGTACTTC. It encodes CASSPRLARQETQYF.

The chain couples TRBV10-3 to TRBJ2-3; the D gene is possibly TRBD2 (5 bases). This CDR3 is 18 amino acids long. Trimming stripped 0 bases from V and 3 bases from J, with 19 bases between. Germline V gene lookup returns CDR1 ENHRY and CDR2 SYGVKD. This chain's CDR3 is CAISESSLAAVGTDTQYF. The CDR3, as DNA: TGTGCCATCAGTGAGTCCAGTCTAGCTGCTGTTGGGACAGATACGCAGTATTTT.